Listed below are T cell receptor beta chains from one sample, sequenced in a study of blood T cells in healthy people across ages. TCRdb used MiXCR to reprocess the 5' RACE reads, holding one entry per CDR3 protein. The sample includes about 680,000 distinct CDR3 sequences, more than 40% of them seen just once. The sample was blood. The receptors derive from a woman in her sixties in good health. The CDR3 runs from the conserved cysteine through the conserved F or W. A D gene is named only where the DNA matches it firmly. Some rows have no size entry. The others give once, few or many, or a class for an expanded clone.

size,J,D,V,CDR3,DNA
-,TRBJ2-6,-,TRBV11-3,CASGPGGSGANVLTF,TGTGCCAGCGGTCCCGGAGGCTCTGGGGCCAACGTCCTGACTTTC
-,TRBJ2-1,TRBD1,TRBV6-5,CASRPGTGRINEQFF,TGTGCCAGCAGACCCGGGACAGGGAGGATCAATGAGCAGTTCTTC
once,TRBJ1-1,-,TRBV6-1,CAGTVSGGTEAFF,TGTGCCGGTACGGTCTCCGGGGGCACTGAAGCTTTCTTT
-,TRBJ2-7,TRBD1,TRBV28,CASSSKTGVVYEQYF,TGTGCCAGCAGTTCGAAGACAGGGGTGGTTTACGAGCAGTACTTC
few,TRBJ2-7,TRBD2,TRBV29-1,CSVEDLRHLEREGPIEYEQYF,TGCAGCGTTGAAGATCTTCGACACCTCGAGCGGGAGGGCCCTATAGAATACGAGCAGTACTTC
many,TRBJ2-1,TRBD2,TRBV20-1,CSARYLAGVGEQFF,TGCAGTGCTAGGTATCTAGCGGGGGTAGGTGAGCAGTTCTTC
few,TRBJ2-7,-,TRBV7-9,CASSPLAYSYEQYF,TGTGCCAGCAGCCCGCTAGCGTACTCCTACGAGCAGTACTTC
-,TRBJ1-2,-,TRBV27,CASRRDGNYGYTF,TGTGCCAGCCGCCGGGACGGTAACTATGGCTACACCTTC
-,TRBJ2-4,-,TRBV5-1,CASSLGEAKNIQYF,TGCGCCAGCAGCTTGGGAGAAGCCAAAAACATTCAGTACTTC
-,TRBJ2-1,-,TRBV10-3,CATSESGLVHNEQFF,TGTGCCACCAGTGAGTCAGGATTAGTGCACAATGAGCAGTTCTTC
-,TRBJ2-3,-,TRBV20-1,CSARDTRAGSNTQYF,TGCAGTGCTAGAGACACTAGGGCGGGGTCGAATACGCAGTATTTT
many,TRBJ2-1,TRBD2,TRBV10-3,CAISETSGYNEQFF,TGTGCCATCAGTGAGACTAGCGGGTACAATGAGCAGTTCTTC
-,TRBJ2-1,TRBD1,TRBV6-1,CASGRMGQQETQFF,TGTGCCAGCGGAAGAATGGGACAGCAAGAGACCCAGTTCTTC
-,TRBJ2-1,TRBD1,TRBV28,CASNLGRDRPYNEQFF,TGTGCCAGCAACTTGGGGCGGGACAGGCCCTACAATGAGCAGTTCTTC
-,TRBJ2-7,TRBD1,TRBV6-2/TRBV6-3,CASETGTGLNYEQYF,TGTGCCAGCGAAACCGGGACAGGCCTAAACTACGAGCAGTACTTC
once,TRBJ2-1,TRBD2,TRBV6-2/TRBV6-3,CASVEGSRLAGGPRSYNEQFF,TGTGCCAGCGTAGAGGGGAGTAGACTAGCGGGAGGGCCTCGATCCTACAATGAGCAGTTCTTC
-,TRBJ2-6,-,TRBV28,CATGGSSGANVLTF,TGTGCCACCGGGGGAAGTTCTGGGGCCAACGTCCTGACTTTC
-,TRBJ2-6,-,TRBV12-3/TRBV12-4,CASSKDSFDSGANVLTF,TGTGCCAGCAGTAAAGACAGTTTCGACTCTGGGGCCAACGTCCTGACTTTC
-,TRBJ1-2,TRBD1,TRBV4-2,CASSQAPGQGDGYTF,TGTGCCAGCAGCCAAGCTCCGGGACAGGGTGATGGCTACACCTTC
few,TRBJ2-7,-,TRBV7-8,CASSLSSSEQYF,TGTGCCAGCAGCTTATCTTCCTCCGAGCAGTACTTC
-,TRBJ1-4,TRBD1,TRBV12-3/TRBV12-4,CASRGQARQNEKLFF,TGTGCCAGCAGGGGACAGGCGAGACAGAATGAAAAACTGTTTTTT
-,TRBJ2-6,-,TRBV3-1,CASSQGRRFSGANVLTF,TGTGCCAGCAGCCAGGGGCGGAGATTCTCTGGGGCCAACGTCCTGACTTTC
-,TRBJ2-3,TRBD2,TRBV20-1,CSASPTTSGYTDTQYF,TGCAGTGCTAGTCCCACAACTAGCGGATACACAGATACGCAGTATTTT
-,TRBJ2-7,-,TRBV7-2,CASSLVARYEQYF,TGTGCCAGCAGCTTAGTAGCCCGATACGAGCAGTACTTC
-,TRBJ1-1,-,TRBV7-3,CASSLTSQRNTEAFF,TGTGCCAGCAGCTTAACGAGCCAGAGGAACACTGAAGCTTTCTTT
few,TRBJ1-2,-,TRBV11-2,CASSLRGMDNYGYTF,TGTGCCAGCAGCTTAAGGGGGATGGATAACTATGGCTACACCTTC
-,TRBJ2-1,TRBD2,TRBV7-3,CASREGTTSYNEQFF,TGTGCCAGCAGAGAAGGGACTACTTCCTACAATGAGCAGTTCTTC
-,TRBJ1-1,TRBD1,TRBV29-1,CSVETGTGGTEAFF,TGCAGCGTTGAAACCGGGACAGGAGGGACTGAAGCTTTCTTT
-,TRBJ2-3,-,TRBV4-3,CASNQVQPGVTDTQYF,TGCGCCAGCAACCAAGTCCAACCGGGAGTGACAGATACGCAGTATTTT
few,TRBJ1-1,TRBD1,TRBV4-3,CASSQGTGRGTEAFF,TGCGCCAGCAGCCAGGGGACAGGGAGAGGGACTGAAGCTTTCTTT